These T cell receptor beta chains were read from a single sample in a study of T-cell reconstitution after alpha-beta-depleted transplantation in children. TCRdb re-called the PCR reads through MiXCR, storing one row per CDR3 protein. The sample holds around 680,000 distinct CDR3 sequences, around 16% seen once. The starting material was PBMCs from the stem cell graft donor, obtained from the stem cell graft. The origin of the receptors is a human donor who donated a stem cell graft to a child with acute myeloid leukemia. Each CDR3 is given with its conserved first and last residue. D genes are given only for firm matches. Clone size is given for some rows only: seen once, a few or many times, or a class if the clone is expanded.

CASKGLDNTEAFF	TGTGCCAGCAAAGGGCTGGACAACACTGAAGCTTTCTTT	many	-	TRBV5-5	TRBJ1-1
CSASEGPGELFF	TGCAGTGCTAGCGAGGGGCCCGGGGAGCTGTTTTTT	many	-	TRBV20-1	TRBJ2-2
CASSPFGVGTAPLEQYF	TGTGCCAGCAGCCCATTCGGGGTGGGGACAGCACCTCTCGAGCAGTACTTC	-	TRBD1	TRBV6-1	TRBJ2-7
CASSLAGTADQPQHF	TGCGCCAGCAGCTTGGCCGGGACAGCCGACCAGCCCCAGCATTTT	-	TRBD1	TRBV5-1	TRBJ1-5
CSSRPTQGARGLEQFF	TGCAGTTCTAGACCGACACAGGGGGCGCGAGGCCTTGAGCAGTTCTTC	many	TRBD1	TRBV20-1	TRBJ2-1
CASSQRDRDTDTQYF	TGCGCCAGCAGCCAACGGGACAGGGACACAGATACGCAGTATTTT	-	TRBD1	TRBV4-3	TRBJ2-3
CASRSRTSGSQEQFF	TGTGCCAGCAGATCGCGGACTAGCGGGAGCCAAGAGCAGTTCTTC	many	TRBD2	TRBV2	TRBJ2-1
CASSPTLSSYNEQFF	TGTGCCAGCAGTCCTACCCTGAGCTCCTACAATGAGCAGTTCTTC	-	-	TRBV27	TRBJ2-1
CASTSYNSPLHF	TGTGCCAGCACATCCTATAATTCACCCCTCCACTTT	-	-	TRBV27	TRBJ1-6
CASSLGDPGGQPQHF	TGTGCCAGCAGTTTAGGCGACCCCGGGGGGCAGCCCCAGCATTTT	few	-	TRBV12-3/TRBV12-4	TRBJ1-5
CSARDLKDVHF	TGCAGTGCTAGAGATCTCAAGGACGTCCACTTT	many	-	TRBV20-1	TRBJ1-6
CSAYDRGLTEAFF	TGCAGTGCTTACGACAGGGGATTAACTGAAGCTTTCTTT	many	TRBD1	TRBV20-1	TRBJ1-1
CASSLQVPAATGNTIYF	TGTGCCAGCAGTTTACAGGTTCCGGCGGCGACTGGAAACACCATATATTTT	-	-	TRBV28	TRBJ1-3
CSARQGIETQYF	TGCAGTGCTCGACAGGGTATAGAGACCCAGTACTTC	many	TRBD1	TRBV20-1	TRBJ2-5
CSASRRGGNNEQFF	TGCAGTGCTAGCAGGCGGGGGGGGAACAATGAGCAGTTCTTC	many	TRBD2	TRBV20-1	TRBJ2-1
CASSQRQGGVYEQYF	TGCGCCAGCAGCCAACGACAGGGTGGTGTGTACGAGCAGTACTTC	-	TRBD1	TRBV4-3	TRBJ2-7
CASSSFGLSGAREQFF	TGTGCCAGCAGCTCCTTTGGTCTCTCGGGGGCTAGGGAGCAGTTCTTC	many	-	TRBV7-2	TRBJ2-1
CASNLAGGPANEQFF	TGTGCCAGCAACCTAGCGGGGGGGCCGGCCAATGAGCAGTTCTTC	few	TRBD2	TRBV7-2	TRBJ2-1
CASSLEARTDTQYF	TGTGCCAGCAGCTTGGAAGCCCGCACAGATACGCAGTATTTT	few	-	TRBV5-6	TRBJ2-3
CASRPAGGRGPGELFF	TGTGCCAGCAGGCCAGCGGGAGGTAGAGGCCCCGGGGAGCTGTTTTTT	-	TRBD2	TRBV6-1	TRBJ2-2
CASTLTGGGQPQHF	TGCGCCAGCACCCTTACAGGGGGCGGTCAGCCCCAGCATTTT	-	TRBD1	TRBV5-1	TRBJ1-5
CASSRLITGDQYF	TGTGCCAGCAGCCGGCTTATAACAGGCGATCAGTACTTC	few	-	TRBV7-2	TRBJ2-4
CASNRQGNNQPQHF	TGTGCCAGCAACCGACAGGGCAACAATCAGCCCCAGCATTTT	-	TRBD1	TRBV2	TRBJ1-5
CASSYYQQGFNEKLFF	TGTGCCAGCAGTTACTATCAACAGGGATTTAATGAAAAACTGTTTTTT	few	-	TRBV6-5	TRBJ1-4
CSARDRVGGETQYF	TGCAGTGCTAGAGATCGGGTAGGCGGCGAGACCCAGTACTTC	few	-	TRBV20-1	TRBJ2-5
CASSQPYQETQYF	TGTGCCAGCAGCCAACCGTACCAAGAGACCCAGTACTTC	-	-	TRBV3-1	TRBJ2-5
CASSSPGGLGNTEAFF	TGTGCCAGCAGCTCCCCAGGCGGCCTGGGGAACACTGAAGCTTTCTTT	-	-	TRBV13	TRBJ1-1
CAISLDSGPQETQYF	TGTGCCATCAGCCTTGACAGTGGCCCACAAGAGACCCAGTACTTC	few	-	TRBV10-3	TRBJ2-5
CASSYSQGSMNTEAFF	TGTGCCAGCAGTTACAGCCAGGGATCCATGAACACTGAAGCTTTCTTT	few	-	TRBV6-2/TRBV6-3	TRBJ1-1
CAISELSNTDTQYF	TGTGCCATCAGTGAATTGTCTAACACAGATACGCAGTATTTT	few	-	TRBV10-3	TRBJ2-3
CATSEGGQGVTRYGYTF	TGTGCCACCAGTGAGGGCGGACAGGGGGTAACTCGTTATGGCTACACCTTC	few	TRBD1	TRBV24-1	TRBJ1-2
CASSDSDPRYEQYF	TGTGCCAGCAGTGACAGCGACCCCCGCTACGAGCAGTACTTC	few	-	TRBV12-3/TRBV12-4	TRBJ2-7
CASSPQGQGETQYF	TGTGCCAGCAGCCCCCAGGGACAGGGAGAGACCCAGTACTTC	-	TRBD1	TRBV7-9	TRBJ2-5
CSAAGTGGTDYGYTF	TGCAGTGCTGCAGGGACAGGTGGAACGGACTATGGCTACACCTTC	many	TRBD1	TRBV20-1	TRBJ1-2
CATSLGGVATGELFF	TGTGCCACCAGCTTGGGCGGGGTGGCCACCGGGGAGCTGTTTTTT	many	-	TRBV15	TRBJ2-2
CSARGDRGHQPQHF	TGCAGTGCTAGAGGAGACAGGGGCCACCAGCCCCAGCATTTT	-	TRBD1	TRBV20-1	TRBJ1-5
CASNLRTGGNSGANVLTF	TGTGCCAGCAATCTTAGGACAGGGGGAAACTCTGGGGCCAACGTCCTGACTTTC	-	TRBD1	TRBV2	TRBJ2-6
CASSRSGGRTTDTQYF	TGTGCCAGCAGTCGTAGCGGGGGGAGAACCACAGATACGCAGTATTTT	-	TRBD2	TRBV12-3/TRBV12-4	TRBJ2-3
CASSSSPDRGIDTQYF	TGTGCCAGCAGTTCCTCCCCGGACAGGGGGATAGATACGCAGTATTTT	-	TRBD1	TRBV12-3/TRBV12-4	TRBJ2-3
CASSFIRPLNTGELFF	TGTGCCAGCAGTTTCATTAGGCCTCTGAACACCGGGGAGCTGTTTTTT	few	-	TRBV12-3/TRBV12-4	TRBJ2-2
CSARDHSVSNEKLFF	TGCAGTGCTAGAGATCACAGCGTCTCTAATGAAAAACTGTTTTTT	many	-	TRBV20-1	TRBJ1-4
CASSLGAVPNYGYTF	TGTGCCAGCAGCTTAGGGGCCGTGCCTAACTATGGCTACACCTTC	-	-	TRBV7-2	TRBJ1-2
CASSLDRVNQPQHF	TGTGCCAGCAGTCTGGACAGGGTCAATCAGCCCCAGCATTTT	few	TRBD1	TRBV12-3/TRBV12-4	TRBJ1-5
CASSRLGGGLNTEAFF	TGTGCCAGCAGTCGCCTTGGTGGGGGGCTGAACACTGAAGCTTTCTTT	many	-	TRBV6-1	TRBJ1-1
CASSDRSWDTEAFF	TGTGCCAGCAGCGATCGCTCTTGGGACACTGAAGCTTTCTTT	-	-	TRBV7-9	TRBJ1-1
CASSEDGQWTGYTF	TGTGCCAGCAGTGAAGATGGGCAGTGGACTGGCTACACCTTC	many	-	TRBV6-1	TRBJ1-2
CASSTRTSGEIF	TGTGCCAGCAGTACGCGGACTAGCGGGGAGATCTTC	-	TRBD2	TRBV28	TRBJ2-1
CSARLGLQDTQYF	TGCAGTGCTAGACTGGGGCTTCAGGATACGCAGTATTTT	many	-	TRBV20-1	TRBJ2-3
CASSVTGQGNSGNTIYF	TGTGCCAGCAGCGTAACTGGACAGGGGAACTCTGGAAACACCATATATTTT	-	TRBD1	TRBV9	TRBJ1-3
CASSGRGYGYTF	TGTGCCAGCAGTGGTAGGGGCTATGGCTACACCTTC	few	-	TRBV25-1	TRBJ1-2
CASSQPTGRRVRGYPF	TGCGCCAGCAGCCAACCAACGGGTCGGCGTGTGCGGGGCTACCCCTTC	-	-	TRBV4-1	TRBJ1-2
CASRLRGGETQYF	TGTGCCAGCAGGCTGCGGGGAGGGGAGACCCAGTACTTC	many	TRBD2	TRBV7-2	TRBJ2-5
CSARRGRSYNEQFF	TGCAGTGCTAGGAGGGGCCGCTCCTACAATGAGCAGTTCTTC	many	-	TRBV20-1	TRBJ2-1
CASSKVRKGHGPPF	TGTGCCAGCAGCAAAGTTAGAAAGGGACACGGACCTCCTTTC	-	-	TRBV21-1	TRBJ2-4
CASSLGWDSEAFF	TGTGCCAGCAGCTTAGGCTGGGACAGTGAAGCTTTCTTT	-	TRBD1	TRBV7-2	TRBJ1-1
CSASGLAGSTDTQYF	TGCAGTGCTAGTGGTCTAGCGGGGAGCACAGATACGCAGTATTTT	many	TRBD2	TRBV20-1	TRBJ2-3
CSAPSGGYNEQFF	TGCAGTGCCCCTAGCGGGGGGTACAATGAGCAGTTCTTC	many	TRBD2	TRBV20-1	TRBJ2-1